The 26 T cell receptor beta chains below come from one sample, sequenced in a study of blood T cell repertoires in COVID-19. TCRdb keeps only in-frame clones here, not all; method: immunoSEQ multiplex PCR. The sample lists about 250,000 clones; approximately 84% were seen once. Sample: PBMCs or T cells enriched from blood (not recorded which). These receptors were taken from a woman aged 45-59 years who had been exposed to COVID-19.

This clone has only one observation. The V and J genes are TRBV27 and TRBJ2-2; no firm D call. The CDR3 has 12 residues. V shed 5 bases and J shed 2 bases, with 3 bases lying between them. Germline-derived CDR1 and CDR2 are MNHEY and SMNVEV (reference sequence). The CDR3: CASSPNTGELFF. The CDR3 DNA reads as TGTGCCAGCAGTCCAAACACCGGGGAGCTGTTTTTT.

This clone was observed a single time. The chain has TRBV11-2 and TRBJ2-5; TRBD2 matches at 9 bases. Germline values: CDR1 SGHAT, CDR2 FQNNGV. CDR3 length: 15 residues. V gave up 3 bases and J gave up 5 bases; unmatched junction bases: 7. The CDR3 loop reads CASSFVAGVGETQYF. The CDR3 nucleotides read TGTGCCAGCAGCTTCGTAGCGGGGGTGGGGGAGACCCAGTACTTC. Supplemented by reference TRBV11-2 and TRBJ2-5, the full variable domain reads EAGVAQSPRYKIIEKRQSVAFWCNPISGHATLYWYQQILGQGPKLLIQFQNNGVVDDSQLPKDRFSAERLKGVDSTLKIQPAKLEDSAVYLCASSFVAGVGETQYFGPGTRLLVL.

The chain has TRBV21-1 and TRBJ2-5; the table's TRBD2 call for D was not verified on the DNA. TRBV21-1 represents a pseudogene. This CDR3 region has 18 residues. The CDR3 spells CASSKALERITLRETQYF. Written as DNA, the CDR3 is TGTGCCAGCAGCAAAGCGCTAGAGAGGATTACCCTTCGGGAGACCCAGTACTTC.

This sequence joins TRBV7-2 and TRBJ2-7; D is perhaps TRBD2 (6 bases). Per the germline V gene, CDR1 is SGHTA and CDR2 is FQGNSA. V lost 2 bases, J lost 2 bases, and 13 bases lay in between. The CDR3 loop spans 15 amino acids. The DNA for the CDR3 is TGTGCCAGCAGCTTAAGGGGTAGCGGACCCTACGAGCAGTACTTC. Protein: CASSLRGSGPYEQYF.

The chain recombines TRBV27 with TRBJ1-6; 10 bases are shared with TRBD1. The CDR3 spans 15 residues. Germline CDR1 and CDR2: MNHEY and SMNVEV (reference sequence). Trimming at V came to 9 bases and at J to 9 bases, leaving 11 bases not matched to a gene. The CDR3 DNA sequence: TGTGCCAGTAGACCCGGGACAGGGGTAAGTTCACCCCTCCACTTT. Amino acid sequence: CASRPGTGVSSPLHF.

The V call is TRBV6-5, the J call TRBJ1-2; 8 bases are shared with TRBD1. Germline V gene data show CDR1 as MNHEY and CDR2 as SVGAGI. The CDR3 is made up of 13 amino acids. Trimming took 11 bases from V and 4 from J; bases not matched to a gene: 9. The CDR3, as DNA: TGTGCCGTCGGGCAGGGGGCTAGCTATGGCTACACCTTC. It specifies CAVGQGASYGYTF.

The chain carries TRBV4-3 and TRBJ2-1; 11 bases agree with TRBD2. The CDR3 consists of 17 residues. Germline V gene sequence: CDR1 LGHNA, CDR2 YSLEER. J was trimmed by 0 bases and V by 1 base; bases with no gene match: 2. CDR3 in amino acids: CASSQATSGVSYNEQFF. The CDR3 DNA reads TGCGCCAGCAGCCAAGCGACTAGCGGGGTCTCCTACAATGAGCAGTTCTTC.

The chain is built from TRBV19 and TRBJ2-3; D is unresolved. Trimming removed 4 bases from V and 3 bases from J, with 17 bases in between. The germline V gene has CDR1 LNHDA and CDR2 SQIVND (reference sequence). The CDR3 runs to 16 residues. CDR3 region: CASSSLGPLGTDTQYF. CDR3 nucleotides: TGTGCCAGTAGTAGCTTGGGCCCCTTGGGTACAGATACGCAGTATTTT.

The V and J genes are TRBV9 and TRBJ1-4; D is ambiguous. The CDR3 sequence is 13 residues long. Germline V CDR1 and CDR2: SGDLS, YYNGEE. Trimming cost V 3 bases and J 4 bases, with 7 bases left between them. The CDR3 here is CASSGAYNEKLFF. For the CDR3, the DNA is TGTGCCAGCAGCGGCGCCTATAATGAAAAACTGTTTTTT.

The chain employs TRBV5-1 and TRBJ2-7; 8 bases map to TRBD2. This CDR3 has 15 residues. Germline assignment: CDR1 SGHRS and CDR2 YFSETQ. Trimming took 0 bases from V and 6 from J; bases not matched to a gene: 8. The CDR3 sequence: CASSLGLARVGEQYF. The CDR3 nucleotides read TGCGCCAGCAGCTTGGGACTAGCGCGGGTGGGCGAGCAGTACTTC.

The rearrangement uses TRBV29-1 and TRBJ1-3, with 7 bases aligning to TRBD1. The CDR3 spans 13 residues. Germline CDR1 is SQVTM and CDR2 is ANQGSEA. V lost 6 bases and J lost 2; bases outside the gene matches: 4. The CDR3 DNA sequence: TGCAGCGTGGCTACAGGGGCTGGAAACACCATATATTTT. Translation: CSVATGAGNTIYF.

This clone occurred a few times. The rearrangement uses TRBV6-6 and TRBJ2-7; 7 nucleotides line up with TRBD1. CDR1 and CDR2 from the germline V gene are MNHNY and SVGAGI (reference sequence). The CDR3 is 14 residues long. V trimming: 6 bases; J trimming: 2 bases; junction bases outside the gene matches: 7. In DNA, the CDR3 is TGTGCCAGCAGCCCCGGACAGGTTCCCTACGAGCAGTACTTC. Protein product: CASSPGQVPYEQYF.

J is TRBJ1-1 and V is TRBV27, with D maybe TRBD1 (5 bases). The germline V and J ends were trimmed by 7 bases and 2 bases, with 14 bases remaining between them. Germline V gene lookup returns CDR1 MNHEY and CDR2 SMNVEV (reference sequence). This CDR3 is 14 amino acids long. The CDR3 sequence is CASTSVGGNTEAFF. The CDR3 DNA reads TGTGCCAGCACCTCAGTCGGGGGAAACACTGAAGCTTTCTTT.

The rearrangement joins TRBV5-1 to TRBJ2-3; perhaps TRBD2 as D (6 bases). The CDR3 length is 16 residues. CDR1 and CDR2 (germline): SGHRS, YFSETQ. With 1 base removed from V and 0 bases from J, the gap between germline ends came to 12 bases. CDR3 sequence: CASSLSAGPSTDTQYF. CDR3 DNA: TGCGCCAGCAGCTTGAGTGCGGGACCTAGCACAGATACGCAGTATTTT.

The chain combines TRBV27 with TRBJ1-2; 8 positions agree with TRBD1. CDR1 is MNHEY and CDR2 is SMNVEV in the germline V gene (reference sequence). J was trimmed by 5 bases and V by 8 bases; bases with no gene match: 7. The CDR3 is 13 residues long. CDR3 sequence: CASGGTGGYGYTF. The DNA of the CDR3 is TGTGCCAGCGGGGGGACAGGAGGGTATGGCTACACCTTC.

This clone came up once. V is TRBV2 and J is TRBJ1-2; TRBD1 agrees at 11 bases. The J segment lost 6 bases and the V segment lost 3 bases, leaving 9 bases of the junction unmatched. Looked up from germline, CDR1 is SNHLY and CDR2 is FYNNEI. The CDR3 loop spans 16 amino acids. Here the CDR3 reads CASSDGQGAIKDGYTF. CDR3 sequence (DNA): TGTGCCAGCAGTGATGGACAGGGGGCGATTAAAGATGGCTACACCTTC.

V gene TRBV12-3 or TRBV12-4 combines with J gene TRBJ2-1, with D possibly being TRBD1 (5 bases). The V end was cut by 6 bases, the J end by 11 bases, with 14 bases between. The CDR3 runs 12 residues. CDR3 loop: CASSSWGLQQFF. The CDR3 DNA follows: TGTGCCAGCAGCTCATGGGGCTTGCAGCAGTTCTTC.

The chain couples TRBV10-3 to TRBJ1-5; D perhaps matches TRBD1 (5 bases). This CDR3 is built from 14 residues. Germline loops: CDR1 ENHRY, CDR2 SYGVKD. With 8 bases removed from V and 0 bases from J, the gap between germline ends came to 11 bases. CDR3 nucleotides: TGTGCCATCGGGGGGACGGATAGCAATCAGCCCCAGCATTTT. This translates into CAIGGTDSNQPQHF.

Here the CDR3 DNA reads TGTGCCAGCAGTGACAGGGGGGGAATGAACACTGAAGCTTTCTTT. This translates into CASSDRGGMNTEAFF. The chain employs TRBV21-1 and TRBJ1-1; the D segment call TRBD1 is taken from the table without a DNA check. TRBV21-1 is described as a pseudogene. This CDR3 spans 15 amino acids.

This clone came up once. V is TRBV19 and J is TRBJ1-5; unclear D gene. CDR1 and CDR2 (germline): LNHDA, SQIVND (reference sequence). CDR3 length: 14 residues. V shed 4 bases and J shed 9 bases, with 16 bases lying between them. This CDR3 reads CASSKGRVRGPQHF. The CDR3 region has the DNA TGTGCCAGTAGTAAAGGGAGGGTCAGAGGGCCCCAGCATTTT.

The J gene is TRBJ2-3, the V gene TRBV5-6; tentative D call: TRBD2 (6 bases). The length of the CDR3 is 16 residues. Per germline, CDR1 SGHDT and CDR2 YYEEEE. The V end was cut by 3 bases, the J end by 2 bases, with 16 bases between. Written as DNA, the CDR3 is TGTGCCAGCAGCTCAGATGGGGGGTATGTCACAGATACGCAGTATTTT. It codes for CASSSDGGYVTDTQYF.

This rearrangement joins TRBV2 to TRBJ2-2; D perhaps matches TRBD1 (5 bases). V was clipped by 10 bases and J by 2 bases, with 14 bases between them. This CDR3 has 14 amino acids. Per the germline V gene, CDR1 is SNHLY and CDR2 is FYNNEI. CDR3 in DNA: TGTGCCACCTCCAAGACAGATAACACCGGGGAGCTGTTTTTT. This translates into CATSKTDNTGELFF.

This chain links TRBV15 with TRBJ1-1; no reliable D call. Trimming took 0 bases from V and 6 from J, leaving 8 bases between them. Germline assignment: CDR1 LNHNV and CDR2 YYDKDF (reference sequence). This CDR3 is built from 13 residues. This chain's CDR3 is CATSRDAPAEAFF. The CDR3 nucleotides read TGTGCCACCAGCAGAGATGCGCCGGCTGAAGCTTTCTTT.

The chain employs TRBV5-1 and TRBJ2-1, with 8 bases lining up with TRBD2. Losses at the gene ends were 0 bases for V and 4 bases for J; bases not matched to a gene: 6. The CDR3 is 16 residues long. Germline V gene sequence: CDR1 SGHRS, CDR2 YFSETQ. DNA of the CDR3: TGCGCCAGCAGCTTGGAACCGGGGGGGTTATACAATGAGCAGTTCTTC. Amino acids: CASSLEPGGLYNEQFF.

In this sample, this clone turned up once. The V call is TRBV4-2, the J call TRBJ2-1; 8 bases match TRBD2. The ends lost 7 bases at V and 3 bases at J; junction bases unmatched: 11. CDR1 LGHNA and CDR2 YNFKEQ come from the germline V gene. The CDR3 has 16 residues. This CDR3 reads CASTRGGAVGYNEQFF. The CDR3 nucleotides read TGTGCCAGCACCCGGGGGGGGGCGGTAGGCTACAATGAGCAGTTCTTC.

The rearrangement uses TRBV2 and TRBJ1-4; D perhaps matches TRBD1 (5 bases). The CDR3 contains 13 residues. The V end lost 6 bases, the J end lost 7 bases, and 12 bases lay between the germline ends. Germline V gene sequence: CDR1 SNHLY, CDR2 FYNNEI. The CDR3 spells CASRAGTGEKLFF. CDR3 sequence (DNA): TGTGCCAGCAGGGCCGGGACTGGTGAAAAACTGTTTTTT.